These T cell receptor beta chains were read from a single sample in a study of control samples from healthy donors and cancer patients. TCRdb's table, derived via immunoSEQ multiplex PCR, lists solely in-frame clones and lacks some. The sample includes some 130,000 clones, about 92% of them seen just once. Specimen: blood. Receptor source: a woman in her forties or fifties in good health. CDR3s include the opening cysteine and the closing phenylalanine or tryptophan. Each record gives: J gene, clone size, CDR3 length, V gene, D gene, CDR3 protein, CDR3 DNA. The D gene is left open where the match is weak. The listing skips clone size in some rows; elsewhere it reads once, few, many or a size class.

>TRBJ2-7|.|12|TRBV6-6|.
CASSFATYEQYF
TGTGCCAGCAGTTTTGCCACCTACGAGCAGTACTTC
>TRBJ2-5|.|14|TRBV6-5|TRBD1
CASSRDRVMETQYF
TGTGCCAGCAGTCGGGACAGGGTGATGGAGACCCAGTACTTC
>TRBJ2-3|.|17|TRBV5-1|.
CASSLTSIEAITDTQYF
TGCGCCAGCAGCTTGACTTCTATTGAAGCGATCACAGATACGCAGTATTTT
>TRBJ2-1|.|13|TRBV7-9|.
CASSLAGAGEQFF
TGTGCCAGCAGCTTAGCGGGAGCGGGTGAGCAGTTCTTC
>TRBJ1-4|.|15|TRBV7-2|.
CASSLNAVINEKLFF
TGTGCCAGCAGCTTGAATGCGGTCATTAATGAAAAACTGTTTTTT
>TRBJ1-2|few|13|TRBV10-3|TRBD1
CAISEGQGYGYTF
TGTGCCATCAGTGAGGGACAGGGTTATGGCTACACCTTC
>TRBJ1-6|.|13|TRBV6-5|.
CASNSRNNSPLHF
TGTGCCAGCAATTCACGGAATAATTCACCCCTCCACTTT
>TRBJ1-2|.|16|TRBV10-2|TRBD1
CAITQGQASEGYGYTF
TGCGCCATCACCCAGGGACAGGCCTCTGAGGGATATGGCTACACCTTC
>TRBJ1-1|.|15|TRBV7-9|.
CASSLGWQGTTEAFF
TGTGCCAGCAGCTTAGGTTGGCAGGGGACCACTGAAGCTTTCTTT
>TRBJ2-1|.|17|TRBV4-1|TRBD2
CASSQSPSGGFRGEQFF
TGCGCCAGCAGCCAATCCCCCAGCGGGGGGTTTCGAGGTGAGCAGTTCTTC
>TRBJ1-2|.|12|TRBV29-1|.
CSVEDSMWGYTF
TGCAGCGTTGAAGACAGTATGTGGGGCTACACCTTC
>TRBJ2-3|.|13|TRBV4-1|.
CAPGWRGTDTQYF
TGCGCCCCGGGTTGGAGAGGGACAGATACGCAGTATTTT
>TRBJ2-5|once|16|TRBV5-5|.
CASSLLYGEAGETQYF
TGTGCCAGCAGCTTGTTATACGGGGAGGCAGGGGAGACCCAGTACTTC
>TRBJ1-3|.|15|TRBV5-1|.
CASSLGHGIGNTIYF
TGCGCCAGCAGCTTAGGGCACGGTATTGGAAACACCATATATTTT
>TRBJ1-5|.|16|TRBV19|.
CASSGPGQRGNQPQHF
TGTGCCAGTAGTGGACCGGGACAACGGGGCAATCAGCCCCAGCATTTT
>TRBJ2-1|.|14|TRBV11-3|TRBD2
CASSRSGGADEQFF
TGTGCCAGCAGCAGAAGCGGGGGGGCTGATGAGCAGTTCTTC
>TRBJ2-1|.|18|TRBV25-1|.
CASSEMRVTGHAYNEQFF
TGTGCCAGCAGTGAGATGCGGGTCACAGGGCATGCCTACAATGAGCAGTTCTTC
>TRBJ1-4|.|16|TRBV5-4|.
CASSRGTSRANEKLFF
TGTGCCAGCAGCCGGGGTACATCAAGGGCTAATGAAAAACTGTTTTTT
>TRBJ2-7|.|16|TRBV5-1|TRBD2
CASSSPLAGNFYEQYF
TGCGCCAGCAGCTCCCCCCTAGCGGGAAACTTCTACGAGCAGTACTTC
>TRBJ2-7|.|14|TRBV10-3|TRBD1
CATTPTGWGYEQYF
TGTGCCACCACCCCGACAGGGTGGGGCTACGAGCAGTACTTC
>TRBJ2-2|.|16|TRBV5-1|TRBD2
CASSRAGGPYTGELFF
TGCGCCAGCAGTCGAGCGGGAGGGCCCTATACCGGGGAGCTGTTTTTT
>TRBJ1-6|.|17|TRBV5-6|.
CASSSAGGGSYNSPLHF
TGTGCCAGCAGCTCCGCGGGGGGTGGCTCCTATAATTCACCCCTCCACTTT
>TRBJ1-2|.|19|TRBV11-2|TRBD1
CASSLDKPPDRELFYGYTF
TGTGCCAGCAGCTTAGATAAACCCCCGGACAGGGAACTTTTCTATGGCTACACCTTC
>TRBJ2-1|.|16|TRBV20-1|TRBD2
CSASEAGGISYNEQFF
TGCAGTGCTAGTGAAGCGGGAGGGATATCCTACAATGAGCAGTTCTTC
>TRBJ2-5|.|15|TRBV6-5|.
CASKGGPSVQETQYF
TGTGCCAGCAAAGGAGGGCCTAGCGTCCAAGAGACCCAGTACTTC
>TRBJ1-1|.|13|TRBV6-6|TRBD1
CASRDRSNTEAFF
TGTGCCAGCCGGGACAGATCGAACACTGAAGCTTTCTTT
>TRBJ2-5|once|14|TRBV9|TRBD1
CASSVQGVQETQYF
TGTGCCAGCAGCGTTCAGGGGGTTCAAGAGACCCAGTACTTC
>TRBJ1-6|.|14|TRBV9|.
CASSVGQYNSPLHF
TGTGCCAGCAGCGTAGGACAGTATAATTCACCCCTCCACTTT